A single sample gave rise to the 25 T cell receptor beta chains below, sequenced in a study of T cells in Graves' hyperthyroidism and ophthalmopathy. Amplified TCR beta CDR3 regions derived from RNA transcripts. Using the HTBI primer set, a first-round RT-PCR was run on the TCR CDR3. TCRdb independently ran MiXCR on the multiplex PCR reads; one entry per CDR3 protein. This table has roughly 250,000 distinct CDR3 sequences, 14% to 15% appearing once. Sample: blood. The receptors stem from a woman between 40 and 55 years old with Graves' hyperthyroidism that later progressed to Graves' ophthalmopathy.

Ten or more counts support this clonotype. The rearrangement uses TRBV29-1 and TRBJ2-1, with D tentatively TRBD2 (6 bases). Trimming removed 4 bases from V and 3 bases from J, with 13 bases in between. The CDR3 sequence is 14 residues long. Looked up from germline, CDR1 is SQVTM and CDR2 is ANQGSEA. CDR3 loop: CSVGDGGNYNEQFF. As DNA, the CDR3 is TGCAGCGTTGGGGACGGGGGAAACTACAATGAGCAGTTCTTC.

The rearrangement joins TRBV6-5 to TRBJ2-3; either TRBD1 or TRBD2 may supply D (6 bases each). Germline values: CDR1 MNHEY, CDR2 SVGAGI. The CDR3 extends over 13 amino acids. V was cut by 6 bases and J by 6 bases, with 13 bases left in between. The CDR3 DNA is TGTGCCAGCAGATATGGAGGGGGGGATACGCAGTATTTT. Amino acids: CASRYGGGDTQYF.

This clonotype occurred many times. This chain connects TRBV12-3 or TRBV12-4 to TRBJ2-5; tentatively, D is TRBD1 (6 bases). V gave up 6 bases and J gave up 12 bases, with 23 bases separating them. This CDR3 spans 14 amino acids. The CDR3 spells CASSPLWGQTTKYF. The CDR3 DNA reads TGTGCCAGCAGCCCCCTCTGGGGGCAGACCACGAAGTACTTC.

Details on this clonotype: A much larger clone differs by one base, so this may be a read error. This chain connects TRBV28 to TRBJ2-5; possibly TRBD2 for D (6 bases). This CDR3 spans 14 amino acids. Looked up from germline, CDR1 is MDHEN and CDR2 is SYDVKM. CDR3 sequence: CAGSSTPRGETQYF. Here the CDR3 DNA reads TGTGCCGGCAGTTCCACGCCCCGGGGGGAGACCCAGTACTTC.

This clonotype showed up just a few times. The chain employs TRBV19 and TRBJ2-7; 8 nucleotides agree with TRBD2. Trimming took 1 base from V and 2 from J; bases not matched to a gene: 4. The CDR3 length is 15 residues. Germline V gives CDR1 LNHDA, CDR2 SQIVND (reference sequence). The CDR3 bases are TGTGCCAGTAGTATAGCACTAGCGGAAACCTACGAGCAGTACTTC. This gives the protein CASSIALAETYEQYF. The whole variable domain, remainder taken from reference TRBV19 and TRBJ2-7, is DGGITQSPKYLFRKEGQNVTLSCEQNLNHDAMYWYRQDPGQGLRLIYYSQIVNDFQKGDIAEGYSVSREKKESFPLTVTSAQKNPTAFYLCASSIALAETYEQYFGPGTRLTVT.

V gene TRBV5-1 combines with J gene TRBJ2-3, with 11 bases fitting TRBD2. J was trimmed by 3 bases and V by 5 bases; bases with no gene match: 8. The CDR3 extends over 16 amino acids. Per the germline V gene, CDR1 is SGHRS and CDR2 is YFSETQ. The CDR3 DNA sequence: TGCGCCAGCAGACCCGGACTAGCGGGTAGTACAGATACGCAGTATTTT. This encodes CASRPGLAGSTDTQYF.

This clonotype was seen a handful of times. The chain joins TRBV7-6 to TRBJ2-5; D is ambiguous. V was cut by 4 bases and J by 3 bases, with 18 bases left in between. The CDR3 is 16 amino acids. The germline gives CDR1 SGHVS, CDR2 FNYEAQ. The CDR3 DNA sequence: TGTGCCAGCAGCTCAAATCCCTTTGGGGATAAAGAGACCCAGTACTTC. This sequence encodes CASSSNPFGDKETQYF.

This clonotype was observed at least ten times. The chain uses TRBV7-9 and TRBJ2-7; 11 positions agree with TRBD1. CDR3 size: 15 residues. With 3 bases clipped from V and 0 bases from J, the junction kept 1 base outside the gene matches. The germline gives CDR1 SEHNR, CDR2 FQNEAQ (reference sequence). The CDR3 region has the DNA TGTGCCAGCAGCTTGGGACAGGGGGGCTCCTACGAGCAGTACTTC. Its translation is CASSLGQGGSYEQYF.

This clonotype has a count of ten or more. The genes are TRBV2 and TRBJ2-4; 8 positions agree with TRBD1. The J segment lost 5 bases and the V segment lost 6 bases, leaving 12 bases of the junction unmatched. Germline CDR1 SNHLY, CDR2 FYNNEI. This CDR3 is 16 amino acids long. CDR3 residues: CASSYKDRGWENIQYF. DNA of the CDR3: TGTGCCAGCAGCTATAAAGACAGGGGATGGGAAAACATTCAGTACTTC.

The chain has TRBV6-1 and TRBJ2-5, with no clear D. The CDR3 is 13 amino acids. Germline CDR1 MNHNS, CDR2 SASEGT. V lost 7 bases and J lost 1, with 10 bases in between. The CDR3 protein is CASTLGAQETQYF. The CDR3 coding sequence is TGTGCCAGCACCCTCGGTGCCCAAGAGACCCAGTACTTC.

This clonotype came up many times. V is TRBV9 and J is TRBJ2-7; perhaps TRBD1 as D (5 bases). The CDR3 sequence is 13 residues long. Trimming took 4 bases from V and 3 from J, leaving 11 bases between them. Germline CDR1 SGDLS, CDR2 YYNGEE. The CDR3 DNA is TGTGCCAGCAGCCCACACCAGGGCTACGAGCAGTACTTC. This encodes CASSPHQGYEQYF.

Many counts were recorded for this clonotype. The chain employs TRBV28 and TRBJ2-1, with a possible D match to TRBD1 (6 bases). The germline V gene has CDR1 MDHEN and CDR2 SYDVKM. V was pared by 3 bases and J by 7 bases, with 10 bases between. This CDR3 contains 13 residues. The CDR3 loop reads CASSLTGRNEQFF. The CDR3 region has the DNA TGTGCCAGCAGTTTGACAGGTCGGAATGAGCAGTTCTTC. The full variable domain, in which reference TRBV28 and TRBJ2-1 provide the parts outside the CDR3, is DVKVTQSSRYLVKRTGEKVFLECVQDMDHENMFWYRQDPGLGLRLIYFSYDVKMKEKGDIPEGYSVSREKKERFSLILESASTNQTSMYLCASSLTGRNEQFFGPGTRLTVL.

This clonotype came up many times. The chain is built from TRBV27 and TRBJ2-7, with 7 bases fitting TRBD1. The V gene's germline CDR1 is MNHEY and CDR2 SMNVEV (reference sequence). Germline trimming cut 5 bases from V and 1 base from J; bases unmatched to any gene: 2. This CDR3 comprises 13 residues. The CDR3 spells CASSRTGSYEQYF. In nucleotides, the CDR3 is TGTGCCAGCAGTAGGACAGGATCCTACGAGCAGTACTTC.

This clonotype came up many times. J is TRBJ2-7 and V is TRBV19; TRBD2 aligns across 11 bases. CDR3 length equals 16 residues. With 5 bases clipped from V and 2 bases from J, the junction kept 8 bases outside the gene matches. Germline V lookup: CDR1 LNHDA, CDR2 SQIVND (reference sequence). The chain's CDR3 is CASSARGTSGTYEQYF. The CDR3 DNA reads as TGTGCCAGTAGTGCAAGAGGGACTAGCGGAACCTACGAGCAGTACTTC.

This clonotype was found many times. The rearrangement joins TRBV19 to TRBJ1-1; D may be TRBD1 (5 bases). The CDR3 length is 15 residues. The V gene's germline CDR1 is LNHDA and CDR2 SQIVND (reference sequence). Between the trimmed V and J ends, which lost 8 bases and 1 base, there was a span of 17 bases. CDR3 DNA sequence: TGTGCCAGTTCTATGGGACCCGCGGGGAACACTGAAGCTTTCTTT. This encodes CASSMGPAGNTEAFF.

This clonotype was counted only a few times. The V and J genes are TRBV25-1 and TRBJ1-4; D perhaps matches TRBD1 (5 bases). The CDR3 consists of 16 residues. V was cut by 2 bases and J by 0 bases, with 10 bases left in between. CDR1 and CDR2 (germline): MGHDK, SYGVNS. The CDR3 DNA reads as TGTGCCAGCAGTGAAGGGGCAGCCTCAACTAATGAAAAACTGTTTTTT. It yields the protein CASSEGAASTNEKLFF. Supplemented by reference TRBV25-1 and TRBJ1-4, the full variable domain reads EADIYQTPRYLVIGTGKKITLECSQTMGHDKMYWYQQDPGMELHLIHYSYGVNSTEKGDLSSESTVSRIRTEHFPLTLESARPSHTSQYLCASSEGAASTNEKLFFGSGTQLSVL.

This clonotype was picked up many times. The chain is built from TRBV27 and TRBJ2-7; D remains ambiguous. Looked up from germline, CDR1 is MNHEY and CDR2 is SMNVEV (reference sequence). The CDR3 covers 16 residues. V was shortened by 2 bases and J by 1 base, with 15 bases between the two germline ends. The CDR3 here is CASSLTGSWSSYEQYF. The CDR3 DNA reads as TGTGCCAGCAGTTTAACCGGGTCATGGAGTTCCTACGAGCAGTACTTC.

This clonotype was recorded many times. This chain links TRBV4-1 with TRBJ2-3; 11 bases map to TRBD2. V was clipped by 4 bases and J by 1 base; unmatched bases: 4. CDR3 length: 16 amino acids. Germline CDR1 MGHRA, CDR2 YSYEKL. CDR3 coding DNA: TGCGCCAGCAGCCCACTGGGACTAGCGGGCACAGATACGCAGTATTTT. Its translation: CASSPLGLAGTDTQYF.

This clonotype was seen more than once but under ten times. The V call is TRBV7-9, the J call TRBJ2-7; the match to TRBD1 covers 8 bases. This CDR3 is built from 15 residues. V was pared by 7 bases and J by 3 bases, with 11 bases of the junction left unmatched. Germline values: CDR1 SEHNR, CDR2 FQNEAQ (reference sequence). The CDR3 bases are TGTGCCAGCACCCCGGGGCCAGGGGGCATCTACGAGCAGTACTTC. It is translated as CASTPGPGGIYEQYF.

This clonotype was seen many times. CDR3 protein: CASTPFGANYGYTF. The CDR3, as DNA: TGTGCCAGCACTCCTTTTGGGGCTAACTATGGCTACACCTTC. V is TRBV6-1 and J is TRBJ1-2, with D unresolved. Between the trimmed V and J ends, which lost 7 bases and 0 bases, there was a span of 12 bases. The CDR3 runs to 14 residues. CDR1 is MNHNS, CDR2 SASEGT, per germline.

This clonotype occurred many times. The chain carries TRBV2 and TRBJ1-3; no definite D call. Trimming left V 2 bases short and J 1 base short, with 6 bases between. Germline V lookup: CDR1 SNHLY, CDR2 FYNNEI. CDR3 size: 14 residues. CDR3 nucleotide sequence: TGTGCCAGCAGTGAACGGGTGTCTGGAAACACCATATATTTT. Encoded protein: CASSERVSGNTIYF.

There are a few counts of this clonotype. The rearrangement uses TRBV20-1 and TRBJ2-3; D remains unclear. CDR1 and CDR2 (germline): DFQATT, SNEGSKA (reference sequence). The CDR3 totals 14 residues. With 3 bases removed from V and 2 bases from J, the gap between germline ends came to 12 bases. In DNA form, the CDR3 reads TGCAGTGCTAGGGAAAATGGGTTCACAGATACGCAGTATTTT. This gives the protein CSARENGFTDTQYF.

This clonotype was counted at least ten times. V gene TRBV5-6 combines with J gene TRBJ2-6; D may be TRBD2 (6 bases). CDR1 and CDR2 from the germline V gene are SGHDT and YYEEEE. The CDR3 sequence is 16 residues long. V was shortened by 4 bases and J by 0 bases, with 11 bases between the two germline ends. CDR3 DNA sequence: TGTGCCAGCAGCCGGGGGATTGGCTCTGGGGCCAACGTCCTGACTTTC. It translates to CASSRGIGSGANVLTF.

Many counts were recorded for this clonotype. V is TRBV28 and J is TRBJ1-5, with D unclear. The CDR3 contains 13 residues. V dropped 5 bases and J dropped 4 bases, with 9 bases sitting between them. CDR1 and CDR2 from the germline V gene are MDHEN and SYDVKM. This chain's CDR3 is CASSTTPNQPQHF. Here the CDR3 DNA reads TGTGCCAGCAGTACGACACCAAATCAGCCCCAGCATTTT. Full variable domain (missing parts from reference TRBV28 and TRBJ1-5): DVKVTQSSRYLVKRTGEKVFLECVQDMDHENMFWYRQDPGLGLRLIYFSYDVKMKEKGDIPEGYSVSREKKERFSLILESASTNQTSMYLCASSTTPNQPQHFGDGTRLSIL.

This clonotype was seen many times. The chain carries TRBV2 and TRBJ2-2; 9 bases are a match to TRBD2. Germline V gene sequence: CDR1 SNHLY, CDR2 FYNNEI. The CDR3 consists of 18 residues. Germline trimming cut 3 bases from V and 7 bases from J; bases unmatched to any gene: 15. This chain's CDR3 is CASSDGVSGRIKNGELFF. CDR3 sequence (DNA): TGTGCCAGCAGTGATGGGGTTAGCGGGAGAATCAAAAACGGGGAGCTGTTTTTT.